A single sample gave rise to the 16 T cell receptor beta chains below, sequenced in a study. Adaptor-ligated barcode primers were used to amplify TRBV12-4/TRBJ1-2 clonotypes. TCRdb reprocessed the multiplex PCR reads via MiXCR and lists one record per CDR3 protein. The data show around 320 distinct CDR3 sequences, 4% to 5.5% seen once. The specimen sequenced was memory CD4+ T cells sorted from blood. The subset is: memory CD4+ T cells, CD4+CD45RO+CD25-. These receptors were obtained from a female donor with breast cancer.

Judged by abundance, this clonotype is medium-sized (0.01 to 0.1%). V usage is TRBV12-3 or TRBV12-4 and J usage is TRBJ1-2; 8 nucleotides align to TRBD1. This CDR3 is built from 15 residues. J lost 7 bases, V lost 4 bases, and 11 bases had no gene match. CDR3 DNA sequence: TGTGCCAGCAGTTCCCCGGACAGGGAGCTCCTTGGCTACACCTTC. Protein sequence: CASSSPDRELLGYTF.

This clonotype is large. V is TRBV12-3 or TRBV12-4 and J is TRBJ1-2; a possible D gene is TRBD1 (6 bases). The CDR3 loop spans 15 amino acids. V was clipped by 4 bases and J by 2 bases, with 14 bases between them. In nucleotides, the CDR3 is TGTGCCAGCAGTTCCCGGGACACCCCGAACTATGGCTACACCTTC. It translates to CASSSRDTPNYGYTF.

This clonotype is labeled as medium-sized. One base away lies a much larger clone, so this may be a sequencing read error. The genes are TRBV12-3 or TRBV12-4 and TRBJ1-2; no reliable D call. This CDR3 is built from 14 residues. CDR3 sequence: CASSLQLTKYGYTF. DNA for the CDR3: TGTGCCAGCAGTTTACAGCTCACTAAATATGGCTACACCTTC.

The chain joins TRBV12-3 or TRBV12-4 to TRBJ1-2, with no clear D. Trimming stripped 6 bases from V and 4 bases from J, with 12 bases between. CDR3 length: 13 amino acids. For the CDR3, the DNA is TGTGCCAGCAGCCCCGATGAATCCTATGGCTACACCTTC. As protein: CASSPDESYGYTF.

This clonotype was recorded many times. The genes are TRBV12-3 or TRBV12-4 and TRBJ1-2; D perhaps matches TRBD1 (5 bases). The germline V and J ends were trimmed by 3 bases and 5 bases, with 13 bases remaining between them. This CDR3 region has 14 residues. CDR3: CASSFAKGPYGYTF. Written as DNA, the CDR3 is TGTGCCAGCAGTTTCGCCAAGGGGCCTTATGGCTACACCTTC.

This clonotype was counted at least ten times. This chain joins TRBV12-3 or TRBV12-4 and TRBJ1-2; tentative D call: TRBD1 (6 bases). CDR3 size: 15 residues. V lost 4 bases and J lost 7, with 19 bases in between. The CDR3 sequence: CASSWDTGTSSGYTF. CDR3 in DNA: TGTGCCAGCAGTTGGGACACCGGGACCTCGAGTGGCTACACCTTC.

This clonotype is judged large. The CDR3 bases are TGTGCCAGCATTATGGTGAACTATGGCTACACCTTC. Its protein is CASIMVNYGYTF. The chain recombines TRBV12-3 or TRBV12-4 with TRBJ1-2; D gene unclear. V lost 7 bases and J lost 2, with 8 bases in between. This CDR3 contains 12 residues.

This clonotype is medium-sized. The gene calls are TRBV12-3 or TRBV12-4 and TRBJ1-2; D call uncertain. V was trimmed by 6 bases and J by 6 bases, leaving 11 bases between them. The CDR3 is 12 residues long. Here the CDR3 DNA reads TGTGCCAGCAGCAGGCCCGGGGATGGCTACACCTTC. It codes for CASSRPGDGYTF.

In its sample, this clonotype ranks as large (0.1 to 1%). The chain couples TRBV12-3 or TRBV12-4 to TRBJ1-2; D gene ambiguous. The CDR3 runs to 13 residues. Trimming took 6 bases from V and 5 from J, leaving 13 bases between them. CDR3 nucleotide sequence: TGTGCCAGCAGCCAGACTAACTATTATGGCTACACCTTC. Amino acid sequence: CASSQTNYYGYTF.

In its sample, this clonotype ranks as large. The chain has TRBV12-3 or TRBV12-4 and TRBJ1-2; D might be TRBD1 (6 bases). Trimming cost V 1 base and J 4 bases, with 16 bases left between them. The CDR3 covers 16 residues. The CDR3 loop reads CASSLGDIRLGYGYTF. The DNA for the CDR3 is TGTGCCAGCAGTTTAGGGGACATCCGCCTGGGCTATGGCTACACCTTC.

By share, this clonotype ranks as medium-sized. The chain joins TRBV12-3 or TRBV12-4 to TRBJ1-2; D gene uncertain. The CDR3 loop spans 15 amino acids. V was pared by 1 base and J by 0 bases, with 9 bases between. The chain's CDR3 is CASSLGRRANYGYTF. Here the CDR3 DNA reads TGTGCCAGCAGTTTAGGACGGAGAGCTAACTATGGCTACACCTTC.

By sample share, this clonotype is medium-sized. Here the CDR3 DNA reads TGTGCCAGCGGCACCGCAGAGGGCTCCTTTGGCTACACCTTC. Its translation: CASGTAEGSFGYTF. The J gene is TRBJ1-2, the V gene TRBV12-3 or TRBV12-4; D not certain. The CDR3 is made up of 14 amino acids. V was pared by 8 bases and J by 7 bases, with 20 bases between.

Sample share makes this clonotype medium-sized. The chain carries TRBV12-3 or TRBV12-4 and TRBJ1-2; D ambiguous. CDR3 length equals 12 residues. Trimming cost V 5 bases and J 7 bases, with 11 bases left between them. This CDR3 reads CASSPSPVGYTF. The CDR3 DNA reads TGTGCCAGCAGTCCGAGCCCAGTTGGCTACACCTTC.

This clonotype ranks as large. For the CDR3, the DNA is TGTGCCAGCAGTTTAGGGCAGTACTATGGCTACACCTTC. It encodes CASSLGQYYGYTF. The chain employs TRBV12-3 or TRBV12-4 and TRBJ1-2; D not resolved. The V gene lost 1 base and the J gene lost 3 bases, with 6 bases spanning the gap. The CDR3 consists of 13 residues.

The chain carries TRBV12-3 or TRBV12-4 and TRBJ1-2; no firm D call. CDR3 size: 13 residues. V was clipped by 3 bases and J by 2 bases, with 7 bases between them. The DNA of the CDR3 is TGTGCCAGCAGTTTCGGAACGAACTATGGCTACACCTTC. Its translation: CASSFGTNYGYTF.

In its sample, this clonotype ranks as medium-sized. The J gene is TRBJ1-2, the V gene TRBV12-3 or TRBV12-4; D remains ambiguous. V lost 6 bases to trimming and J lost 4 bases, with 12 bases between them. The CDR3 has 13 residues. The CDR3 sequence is CASRPRGGYGYTF. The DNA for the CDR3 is TGTGCCAGCAGACCCCGGGGAGGCTATGGCTACACCTTC.